This T cell receptor beta chain was sequenced for a study of blood T cell repertoires in COVID-19. Overall study context: The United States, Italy and Spain supplied acute and convalescent COVID-19 samples. PBMCs, B-cell-depleted T cells, or T cells were the source of the cDNA or gDNA that made up the material.

Original handling: Reference gene primers were amplified, and this amplification served to estimate nucleated cell counts. Using immunoSEQ multiplex PCR, the repertoire was profiled, and TCRdb retains in-frame clones only, with some absent. V and J calls and clone size come straight from that table; D and trimming were deduced from the DNA. Altogether roughly 72,000 clones are present, approximately 85% being singletons, with the ten largest covering 5% to 5.5%. The CDR3 totals 12 residues. Germline V gene data show CDR1 as MNHEY and CDR2 as SMNVEV (reference sequence). V dropped 5 bases and J dropped 7 bases, with 11 bases sitting between them.

Material: peripheral blood. The TCR comes from a woman older than 75 with active or convalescent COVID-19. The chain recombines TRBV27 with TRBJ1-2; D is uncertain. In DNA, the CDR3 is TGTGCCAGCAGTCGGGAGGGATTTGGCTACACCTTC. It yields the protein CASSREGFGYTF.